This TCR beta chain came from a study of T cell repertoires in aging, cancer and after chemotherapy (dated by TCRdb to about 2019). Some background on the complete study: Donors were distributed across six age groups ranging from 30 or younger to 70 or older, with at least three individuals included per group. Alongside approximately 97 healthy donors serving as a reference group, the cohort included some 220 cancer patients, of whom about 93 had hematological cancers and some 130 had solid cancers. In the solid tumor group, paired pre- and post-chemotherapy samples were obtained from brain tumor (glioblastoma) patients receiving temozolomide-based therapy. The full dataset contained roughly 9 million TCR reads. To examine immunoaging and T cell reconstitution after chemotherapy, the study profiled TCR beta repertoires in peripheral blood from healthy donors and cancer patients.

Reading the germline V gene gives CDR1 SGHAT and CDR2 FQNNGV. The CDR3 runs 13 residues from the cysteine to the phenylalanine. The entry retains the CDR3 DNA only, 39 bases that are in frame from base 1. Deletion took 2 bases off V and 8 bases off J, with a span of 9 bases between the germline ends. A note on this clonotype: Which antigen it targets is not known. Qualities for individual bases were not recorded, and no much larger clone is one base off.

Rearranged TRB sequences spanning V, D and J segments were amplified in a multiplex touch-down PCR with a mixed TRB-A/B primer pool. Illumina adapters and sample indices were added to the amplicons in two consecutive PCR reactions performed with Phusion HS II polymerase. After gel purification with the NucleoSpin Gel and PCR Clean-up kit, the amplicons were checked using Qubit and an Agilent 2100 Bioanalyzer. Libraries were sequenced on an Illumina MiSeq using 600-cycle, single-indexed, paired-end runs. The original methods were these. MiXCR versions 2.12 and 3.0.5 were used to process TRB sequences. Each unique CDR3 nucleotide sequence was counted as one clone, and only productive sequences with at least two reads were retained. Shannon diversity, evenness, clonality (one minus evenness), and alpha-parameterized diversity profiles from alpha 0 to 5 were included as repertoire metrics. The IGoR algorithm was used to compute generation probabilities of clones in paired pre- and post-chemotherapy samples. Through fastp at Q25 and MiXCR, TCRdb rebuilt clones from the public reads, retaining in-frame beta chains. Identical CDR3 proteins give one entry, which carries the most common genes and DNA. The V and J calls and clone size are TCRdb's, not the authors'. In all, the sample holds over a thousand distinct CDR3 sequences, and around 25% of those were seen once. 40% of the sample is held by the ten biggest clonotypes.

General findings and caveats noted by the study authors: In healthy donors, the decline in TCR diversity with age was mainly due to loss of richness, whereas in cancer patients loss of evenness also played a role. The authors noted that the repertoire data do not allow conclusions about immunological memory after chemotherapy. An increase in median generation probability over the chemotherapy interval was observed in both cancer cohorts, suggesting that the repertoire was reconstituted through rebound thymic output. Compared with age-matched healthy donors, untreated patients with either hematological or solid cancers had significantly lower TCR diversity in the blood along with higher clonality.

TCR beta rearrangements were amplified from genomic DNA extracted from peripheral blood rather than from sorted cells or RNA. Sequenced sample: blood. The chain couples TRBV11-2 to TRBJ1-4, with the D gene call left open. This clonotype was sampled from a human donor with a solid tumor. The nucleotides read TGTGCCAGCAGCTTATCCCTACGGGAAAAACTGTTTTTT. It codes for CASSLSLREKLFF.